Shown below are 10 T cell receptor beta chains from a single sample sequenced in a study of CD8 T cells in Susac syndrome. With random hexamers, 0.5 to 1 ug RNA was reverse transcribed. TCRdb called the immunoSEQ multiplex PCR reads again in MiXCR, with one record for every CDR3 protein. The table includes roughly 150,000 distinct CDR3 sequences, 92% detected once. The material sequenced was CD4+ T cells from PBMCs. These receptors came from a human donor in good health.

This sequence joins TRBV4-3 and TRBJ1-4; D is ambiguous. V shed 5 bases and J shed 0 bases, with 1 base lying between them. CDR1 is LGHNA and CDR2 is YSLEER in the germline V gene. The CDR3 is 12 residues long. The chain's CDR3 is CASSATNEKLFF. The DNA for the CDR3 is TGCGCCAGCAGCGCAACTAATGAAAAACTGTTTTTT.

This sequence joins TRBV20-1 and TRBJ1-2, with a tentative D call TRBD1 (6 bases). V dropped 5 bases and J dropped 9 bases, with 16 bases sitting between them. The CDR3 spans 12 residues. CDR1 is DFQATT and CDR2 is SNEGSKA in the germline V gene (reference sequence). The CDR3, as DNA: TGCAGTGCTGGGGGGGGCCAAGGGAGCTACACCTTC. It encodes CSAGGGQGSYTF.

The J gene is TRBJ1-2, the V gene TRBV19; D perhaps matches TRBD1 (6 bases). The CDR3 length is 14 residues. Trimming took off 3 bases at V and 1 base at J, with 9 bases between the two ends. Germline CDR1 is LNHDA and CDR2 is SQIVND (reference sequence). The CDR3 loop is CASSMDSLNYGYTF. CDR3 coding DNA: TGTGCCAGTAGTATGGACAGCCTTAACTATGGCTACACCTTC.

This rearrangement joins TRBV18 to TRBJ1-1, with D possibly being TRBD1 (5 bases). The CDR3 has 11 amino acids. With 5 bases removed from V and 5 bases from J, the gap between germline ends came to 6 bases. CDR1 is KGHSH, CDR2 LQKENI, per germline. In DNA, the CDR3 is TGTGCCAGCTCATCAGGGACTGAAGCTTTCTTT. This sequence encodes CASSSGTEAFF.

V and J are TRBV18 and TRBJ2-7; D tentatively fits TRBD1 or TRBD2 (5 bases each). The germline CDR1 and CDR2 sequences are KGHSH and LQKENI. Trimming cost V 3 bases and J 6 bases, with 21 bases left between them. The CDR3 covers 16 residues. Written as DNA, the CDR3 is TGTGCCAGCTCACCCCAGCGAGCCCTCGGGGCAGGCGAGCAGTACTTC. Amino acid sequence: CASSPQRALGAGEQYF.

The J gene is TRBJ2-3, the V gene TRBV4-1, with TRBD2 matching over 11 bases. The CDR3 loop spans 15 amino acids. Losses at the gene ends were 4 bases for V and 2 bases for J; bases not matched to a gene: 2. From germline, CDR1 is MGHRA and CDR2 YSYEKL. CDR3 coding DNA: TGCGCCAGCAGCCGTAGCGGGAGGGACACAGATACGCAGTATTTT. This gives the protein CASSRSGRDTDTQYF.

V and J are TRBV30 and TRBJ2-1; D uncertain. Trimming stripped 0 bases from V and 10 bases from J, with 7 bases between. CDR3 length: 11 amino acids. CDR1 and CDR2 (germline): GTSNPN, SVGIG (reference sequence). In DNA form, the CDR3 reads TGTGCCTGGAGTGTTCTTAGCGAGCAGTTCTTC. It yields the protein CAWSVLSEQFF. The whole variable domain, remainder taken from reference TRBV30 and TRBJ2-1, is SQTIHQWPATLVQPVGSPLSLECTVEGTSNPNLYWYRQAAGRGLQLLFYSVGIGQISSEVPQNLSASRPQDRQFILSSKKLLLSDSGFYLCAWSVLSEQFFGPGTRLTVL.

The chain has TRBV9 and TRBJ2-2; D unclear. The CDR3 runs 12 residues. The germline V gene has CDR1 SGDLS and CDR2 YYNGEE. Trimming pared 1 base from V and 9 bases from J, leaving 7 bases between. The DNA for the CDR3 is TGTGCCAGCAGCGTAACCGGTAGGGAGCTGTTTTTT. Protein sequence: CASSVTGRELFF.

J is TRBJ2-2 and V is TRBV6-2 or TRBV6-3; the D gene is possibly TRBD2 (6 bases). There are 16 residues in the CDR3. Deletions cut 2 bases from V and 4 bases from J, with 14 bases between. Germline V lookup: CDR1 MNHEY, CDR2 SVGEGT. CDR3 loop: CASSYGMGGVTGELFF. The CDR3 DNA is TGTGCCAGCAGTTACGGTATGGGGGGAGTCACCGGGGAGCTGTTTTTT.

In this sample, this clonotype turned up once. V and J are TRBV30 and TRBJ2-7; 10 positions agree with TRBD1. The CDR3 runs to 14 residues. V gave up 2 bases and J gave up 2 bases; unmatched junction bases: 3. Per the germline V gene, CDR1 is GTSNPN and CDR2 is SVGIG (reference sequence). Here the CDR3 DNA reads TGTGCCTGGAGTTCCGGGACAGGGGCCTACGAGCAGTACTTC. Translation gives CAWSSGTGAYEQYF.